Listed below are T cell receptor beta chains from one sample, sequenced in a study of blood T cell repertoires in COVID-19. This table comes from immunoSEQ multiplex PCR, and its TCRdb copy is limited to in-frame clones, with some not included. The sample contains tens of thousands of clones, roughly 76% of which appear only once. Sequenced: peripheral blood. The source is a man in his 70s with active or convalescent COVID-19. Both conserved end residues are part of each CDR3. D genes are given only for firm matches. Part of the rows lack a size; the others show once, few, many or a class for expanded clones.

cdr3_nt: TGTGCCAGCACCCGAACAGGCTTCCCTATCGGATATGGCTACACCTTC; cdr3_aa: CASTRTGFPIGYGYTF; d_call: NA; j_call: TRBJ1-2; v_call: TRBV28; clone_size: NA
cdr3_nt: TGTGCCAGCAGCCAGCCCGGGACAGGGGTAAACGAGCAGTACTTC; cdr3_aa: CASSQPGTGVNEQYF; d_call: TRBD1; j_call: TRBJ2-7; v_call: TRBV3-1/TRBV3-2; clone_size: NA
cdr3_nt: TGTGCCAGCAGCCCCGATGTAGGAGGGGTAGGTACAGATACGCAGTATTTT; cdr3_aa: CASSPDVGGVGTDTQYF; d_call: NA; j_call: TRBJ2-3; v_call: TRBV9; clone_size: once
cdr3_nt: TGTGCCAGCACCACGCCACAGGGGGCTGGGGCCCAGTACTTC; cdr3_aa: CASTTPQGAGAQYF; d_call: TRBD1; j_call: TRBJ2-5; v_call: TRBV28; clone_size: NA
cdr3_nt: TGTGCCAGCAGTAGCACGGGTCTGACCACAGATACGCAGTATTTT; cdr3_aa: CASSSTGLTTDTQYF; d_call: NA; j_call: TRBJ2-3; v_call: TRBV7-6; clone_size: NA
cdr3_nt: TGTGCCAGCAGCCTATCGACAGCGACGAATGAGCAGTTCTTC; cdr3_aa: CASSLSTATNEQFF; d_call: NA; j_call: TRBJ2-1; v_call: TRBV7-9; clone_size: NA
cdr3_nt: TGTGCCAGCAGTTCCCCCCCCGGGTATGGCTACACCTTC; cdr3_aa: CASSSPPGYGYTF; d_call: NA; j_call: TRBJ1-2; v_call: TRBV28; clone_size: NA
cdr3_nt: TGTGCCAGCAGCCGAGCGGGGGGATCCTACGAGCAGTACTTC; cdr3_aa: CASSRAGGSYEQYF; d_call: TRBD2; j_call: TRBJ2-7; v_call: TRBV7-9; clone_size: NA
cdr3_nt: TGTGCCAGCAGCCCGCCGGACAGGGTACGTTCACCCCTCCACTTT; cdr3_aa: CASSPPDRVRSPLHF; d_call: TRBD1; j_call: TRBJ1-6; v_call: TRBV7-3; clone_size: NA
cdr3_nt: TGTGCCAGTAGCCCGGGACAGGGGTATGGGGGGAACACTGAAGCTTTCTTT; cdr3_aa: CASSPGQGYGGNTEAFF; d_call: TRBD1; j_call: TRBJ1-1; v_call: TRBV19; clone_size: NA
cdr3_nt: TGTGCCAGCAGTAGTTACAATGAGCAGTTCTTC; cdr3_aa: CASSSYNEQFF; d_call: NA; j_call: TRBJ2-1; v_call: TRBV3-1/TRBV3-2; clone_size: NA
cdr3_nt: TGTGCTAGTGGCCTGACAGGGAATCAGCCCCAGCATTTT; cdr3_aa: CASGLTGNQPQHF; d_call: TRBD1; j_call: TRBJ1-5; v_call: TRBV12-5; clone_size: NA
cdr3_nt: TGTGCCAGCAGAAAAAGCGGGGGGGCCCATGAGCAGTTCTTC; cdr3_aa: CASRKSGGAHEQFF; d_call: TRBD2; j_call: TRBJ2-1; v_call: TRBV7-2; clone_size: NA
cdr3_nt: TGTGCCTGGTCTCCCCCCACTAATGAAAAACTGTTTTTT; cdr3_aa: CAWSPPTNEKLFF; d_call: NA; j_call: TRBJ1-4; v_call: TRBV30; clone_size: NA
cdr3_nt: TGTGCCAGCAGCTTACAAGGGGACACCAAAAACATTCAGTACTTC; cdr3_aa: CASSLQGDTKNIQYF; d_call: NA; j_call: TRBJ2-4; v_call: TRBV13; clone_size: NA
cdr3_nt: TGTGCCACCAGCAGAGCCAGGGGGCTCGGCACCGGGGAGCTGTTTTTT; cdr3_aa: CATSRARGLGTGELFF; d_call: TRBD1; j_call: TRBJ2-2; v_call: TRBV15; clone_size: NA
cdr3_nt: TGTGCCAGCAGTGAGCCTAGCCATGCTGAGCAGTTCTTC; cdr3_aa: CASSEPSHAEQFF; d_call: NA; j_call: TRBJ2-1; v_call: TRBV25-1; clone_size: NA
cdr3_nt: TGTGCCAGCAGCTTCCCGACAGGAATCTACGAGCAGTACTTC; cdr3_aa: CASSFPTGIYEQYF; d_call: NA; j_call: TRBJ2-7; v_call: TRBV7-9; clone_size: once
cdr3_nt: TGTGCCAGCAGCCTTACAGGGGGCCTCGGAAACACCATATATTTT; cdr3_aa: CASSLTGGLGNTIYF; d_call: TRBD1; j_call: TRBJ1-3; v_call: TRBV6-5; clone_size: NA
cdr3_nt: TGTGCCAGCAGCCAAGGAGAATCCGGAGGATCTGTTTCCTTC; cdr3_aa: CASSQGESGGSVSF; d_call: NA; j_call: TRBJ1-2; v_call: TRBV4-2; clone_size: NA
cdr3_nt: TGTGCCAGCAGCCCCTCGCGGGGCTCCTACGAGCAGTACTTC; cdr3_aa: CASSPSRGSYEQYF; d_call: NA; j_call: TRBJ2-7; v_call: TRBV13; clone_size: NA
cdr3_nt: TGTGCCAGCAGTTCCCCTGGGGGCCTGACTAACTATGGCTACACCTTC; cdr3_aa: CASSSPGGLTNYGYTF; d_call: NA; j_call: TRBJ1-2; v_call: TRBV28; clone_size: few